This TCR beta chain was identified in a study of T cell repertoires in cytomegalovirus infection. A single record per CDR3 protein comes from TCRdb applying MiXCR to the reads. The sample has around 740,000 distinct CDR3 sequences; less than 40% are singletons. The CDR3 spans 13 residues. Between the trimmed V and J ends, which lost 3 bases and 7 bases, there was a span of 13 bases. CDR1 MDHEN and CDR2 SYDVKM come from the germline V gene. The TCR comes from a human donor in good health (CMV status not recorded). Some clones in this sample may be carry-over from other donors' samples. The material sequenced was PBMCs. This rearrangement joins TRBV28 to TRBJ2-7; a weak D match, TRBD1 (6 bases). The CDR3 DNA reads as TGTGCCAGCAGTTTGGGGGCAAGTGGAGAGCAGTACTTC. This sequence encodes CASSLGASGEQYF.